Sequencing of this T cell receptor (beta chain) was carried out in a study of regulatory T cells in long-lasting Graves disease. The wider study: Patients newly diagnosed with Graves' had been on antithyroid drugs for under 3 months.

Construction of TCR beta libraries relied on iRepertoire HTBI primers and on Arm-PCR targeting CDR3 regions. Via MiXCR, TCRdb re-called the multiplex PCR reads, giving one row per CDR3 protein. The sample includes some 220,000 distinct CDR3 sequences, roughly 19% of them seen just once. This clonotype was counted at least ten times. Noted time point: newly diagnosed GD, antithyroid drugs for less than 3 months. The TCR library was made from RNA extracted from PBMCs. Graves' disease was diagnosed by American Thyroid Association guidelines. Germline V gene sequence: CDR1 GTSNPN, CDR2 SVGIG (reference sequence). This CDR3 region has 13 residues. The ends were cut back, 0 bases at V and 5 bases at J, with 10 bases in the middle. The data were also submitted as part of a second study, on T cells in Graves' hyperthyroidism and ophthalmopathy. From that study: For Graves' hyperthyroidism to be stable, ophthalmopathy could not progress within 18 months.

The gene calls are TRBV30 and TRBJ1-1, with TRBD1 as a possible D gene (5 bases). The sequence came from a young woman with Graves disease. The sample in question was peripheral blood mononuclear cells (PBMCs), obtained at new diagnosis, from a patient treated with antithyroid drugs. The CDR3 here is CAWSVGHRTEAFF. The DNA of the CDR3 is TGTGCCTGGAGTGTAGGACATAGGACTGAAGCTTTCTTT.